Following are 10 T cell receptor beta chains from one sample sequenced in a study of blood T cell repertoires in COVID-19. Profiling relied on immunoSEQ multiplex PCR, and the TCRdb table lists in-frame clones only, not all of them. The sample carries over 300,000 clones, roughly 90% recorded once. Material: peripheral blood. Source of these receptors: a man aged 18-30 years with active or convalescent COVID-19.

The chain combines TRBV19 with TRBJ1-2, with 9 bases aligning to TRBD1. Germline V gene data show CDR1 as LNHDA and CDR2 as SQIVND (reference sequence). The CDR3 contains 16 residues. V trimming: 1 base; J trimming: 2 bases; junction bases outside the gene matches: 5. CDR3 in amino acids: CASSIVGTGRNYGYTF. The DNA for the CDR3 is TGTGCCAGTAGTATAGTCGGGACAGGGAGAAACTATGGCTACACCTTC.

Only one count was recorded for this clone. This sequence joins TRBV28 and TRBJ2-7; 13 bases line up with TRBD2. The CDR3 sequence is 15 residues long. The junction had 9 bases not matched to a gene; V was cut back by 10 bases and J by 3 bases. The germline CDR1 and CDR2 sequences are MDHEN and SYDVKM. The CDR3 loop is CATEAGTSGNYEQYF. In DNA form, the CDR3 reads TGTGCCACCGAAGCAGGGACTAGCGGGAACTACGAGCAGTACTTC.

J is TRBJ1-1 and V is TRBV28, with D maybe TRBD1 (5 bases). CDR3 length: 12 amino acids. V dropped 8 bases and J dropped 10 bases, with 17 bases sitting between them. In germline, CDR1 is MDHEN, CDR2 SYDVKM. This CDR3 is CASGELKGRAFF. The CDR3 region has the DNA TGTGCCAGCGGTGAGTTAAAGGGGCGAGCTTTCTTT.

This clone has just one count. The genes are TRBV30 and TRBJ2-1; D may be TRBD2 (5 bases). CDR3 length: 14 amino acids. V lost 2 bases to trimming and J lost 0 bases, with 8 bases between them. In germline, CDR1 is GTSNPN, CDR2 SVGIG (reference sequence). CDR3 protein: CAWSRGSSYNEQFF. In nucleotides, the CDR3 is TGTGCCTGGAGTCGGGGAAGCTCCTACAATGAGCAGTTCTTC.

This clone has only a few counts. The chain has TRBV18 and TRBJ2-3; 8 positions agree with TRBD1. The V segment lost 3 bases and the J segment 3 bases; nucleotides outside the gene matches: 5. This CDR3 region has 15 residues. Germline assignment: CDR1 KGHSH and CDR2 LQKENI. The CDR3 spells CASSPRGTGTDTQYF. CDR3 DNA: TGTGCCAGCTCACCCCGGGGGACAGGTACAGATACGCAGTATTTT. Complete variable domain (other parts from reference TRBV18 and TRBJ2-3): NAGVMQNPRHLVRRRGQEARLRCSPMKGHSHVYWYRQLPEEGLKFMVYLQKENIIDESGMPKERFSAEFPKEGPSILRIQQVVRGDSAAYFCASSPRGTGTDTQYFGPGTRLTVL.

Worth noting for this clone: The identical CDR3 is also encoded by other nucleotide sequences in the sample. J is TRBJ2-5 and V is TRBV7-9; TRBD2 might be the D (5 bases). V lost 5 bases to trimming and J lost 4 bases, with 17 bases between them. Germline V CDR1 and CDR2: SEHNR, FQNEAQ (reference sequence). The CDR3 covers 15 residues. CDR3: CASSRAIGGRETQYF. The CDR3 DNA sequence: TGTGCCAGCAGCCGAGCAATAGGAGGCCGAGAGACCCAGTACTTC.

The chain combines TRBV11-3 with TRBJ1-2, with TRBD1 identical over 8 bases. Trimming at V came to 5 bases and at J to 7 bases, leaving 6 bases not matched to a gene. The CDR3 runs 13 residues. Germline V gives CDR1 SGHNT, CDR2 YENEEA. CDR3 sequence reads: CASSTDRGGGYTF. CDR3 coding DNA: TGTGCCAGCAGCACCGACAGGGGTGGTGGCTACACCTTC.

The gene calls are TRBV2 and TRBJ2-5; 10 bases agree with TRBD1. Germline V CDR1 and CDR2: SNHLY, FYNNEI. This CDR3 has 14 amino acids. After removal of 7 bases from V and 2 bases from J, the junction contained 4 bases not matched to a gene. Here the CDR3 reads CASNRDRGQETQYF. CDR3 nucleotides: TGTGCCAGCAACCGGGACAGGGGACAAGAGACCCAGTACTTC.

This chain uses TRBV28 with TRBJ2-5, with TRBD2 as a possible D gene (6 bases). The CDR3 spans 16 residues. Germline CDR1 and CDR2: MDHEN and SYDVKM. Trimming pared 1 base from V and 5 bases from J, leaving 17 bases between. In DNA, the CDR3 is TGTGCCAGCAGTTTATATCCACCAGCGGGTTTGGAGACCCAGTACTTC. It codes for CASSLYPPAGLETQYF.

The J gene is TRBJ2-7, the V gene TRBV13, with TRBD1 identical over 8 bases. This CDR3 comprises 13 residues. V was pared by 6 bases and J by 7 bases, with 8 bases of the junction left unmatched. Germline CDR1 PRHDT, CDR2 FYEKMQ (reference sequence). The CDR3 bases are TGTGCCAGCAGACCGACAGGGGTCGGAGAGCAGTACTTC. Translation: CASRPTGVGEQYF.